This T cell receptor beta chain appears in the sequencing data of a study of identical twins. The CDR3 contains 17 residues. J gave up 6 bases and V 4 bases, and 11 bases lay outside the gene matches. Germline-derived CDR1 and CDR2 are SGHKS and YYEKEE (reference sequence). One entry per CDR3 protein results from TCRdb running MiXCR on the 5' RACE reads. The sample lists 400,000 to 650,000 distinct CDR3 sequences, 20% to 25% occurring once. The data were also submitted as part of a second study, on T cells expressing NK-cell markers.

V is TRBV5-5 and J is TRBJ2-1, with TRBD2 matching 12 bases. The TCR originated in a woman aged 18-29 years in good health. The material sequenced was CD4+ T cells sorted from blood. This CDR3 is CASSGSGTSGRLNEQFF. In DNA form, the CDR3 reads TGTGCCAGCAGCGGATCGGGGACTAGCGGGCGCCTCAATGAGCAGTTCTTC. The full variable domain, rest sourced from reference TRBV5-5 and TRBJ2-1, is DAGVTQSPTHLIKTRGQQVTLRCSPISGHKSVSWYQQVLGQGPQFIFQYYEKEERGRGNFPDRFSARQFPNYSSELNVNALLLGDSALYLCASSGSGTSGRLNEQFFGPGTRLTVL.